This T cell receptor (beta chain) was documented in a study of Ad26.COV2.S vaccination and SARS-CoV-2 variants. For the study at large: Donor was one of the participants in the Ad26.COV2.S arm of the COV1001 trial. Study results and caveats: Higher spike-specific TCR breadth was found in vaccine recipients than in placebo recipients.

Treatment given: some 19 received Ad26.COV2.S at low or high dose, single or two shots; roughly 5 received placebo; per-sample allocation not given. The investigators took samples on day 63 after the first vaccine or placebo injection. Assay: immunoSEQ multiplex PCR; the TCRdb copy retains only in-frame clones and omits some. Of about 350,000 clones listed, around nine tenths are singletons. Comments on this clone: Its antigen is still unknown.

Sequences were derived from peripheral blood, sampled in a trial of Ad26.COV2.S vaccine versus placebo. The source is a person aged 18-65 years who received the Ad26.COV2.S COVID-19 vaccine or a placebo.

DNA for the CDR3: TGTGCCAGCAGTTTCCCCCGGGACAGGGGCCACGAGCAGTACTTC. It is translated as CASSFPRDRGHEQYF. The rearrangement links TRBV11-2 to TRBJ2-7; 10 nucleotides match TRBD1. Germline lookup yields CDR1 SGHAT and CDR2 FQNNGV. This CDR3 has 15 amino acids. Unmatched junction bases numbered 10, after V lost 6 bases and J lost 5 bases.